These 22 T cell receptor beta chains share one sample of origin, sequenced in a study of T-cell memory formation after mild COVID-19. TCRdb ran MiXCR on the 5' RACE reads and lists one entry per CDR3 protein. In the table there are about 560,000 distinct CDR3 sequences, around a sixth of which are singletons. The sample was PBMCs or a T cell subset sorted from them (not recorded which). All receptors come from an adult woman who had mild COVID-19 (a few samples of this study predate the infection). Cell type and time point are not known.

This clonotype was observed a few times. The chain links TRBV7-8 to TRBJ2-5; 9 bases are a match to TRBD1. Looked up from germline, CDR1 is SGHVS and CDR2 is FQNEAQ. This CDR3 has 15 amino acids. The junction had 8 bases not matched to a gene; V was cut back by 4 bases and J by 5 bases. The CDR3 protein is CASSSGTGWGETQYF. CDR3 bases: TGTGCCAGCAGCTCCGGGACAGGGTGGGGGGAGACCCAGTACTTC.

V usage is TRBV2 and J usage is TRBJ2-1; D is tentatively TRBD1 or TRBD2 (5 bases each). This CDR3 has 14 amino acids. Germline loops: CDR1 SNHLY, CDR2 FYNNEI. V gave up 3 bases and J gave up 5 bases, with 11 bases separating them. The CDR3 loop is CASSDWGNNNEQFF. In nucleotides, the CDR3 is TGTGCCAGCAGTGACTGGGGGAACAACAATGAGCAGTTCTTC.

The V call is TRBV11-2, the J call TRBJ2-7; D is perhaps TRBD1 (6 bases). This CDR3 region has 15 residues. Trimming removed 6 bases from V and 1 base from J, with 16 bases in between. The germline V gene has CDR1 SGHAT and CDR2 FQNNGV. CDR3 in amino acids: CASRLQGSLSYEQYF. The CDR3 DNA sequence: TGTGCCAGCAGGTTACAGGGTTCCCTATCCTACGAGCAGTACTTC.

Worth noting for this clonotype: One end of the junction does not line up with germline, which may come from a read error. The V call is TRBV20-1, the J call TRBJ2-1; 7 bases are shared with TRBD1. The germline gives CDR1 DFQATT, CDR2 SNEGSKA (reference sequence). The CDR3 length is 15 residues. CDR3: CSAARDSNSYNEQLF. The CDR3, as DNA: TGCAGTGCTGCCCGGGACAGCAACTCCTACAATGAGCAGTTATTC.

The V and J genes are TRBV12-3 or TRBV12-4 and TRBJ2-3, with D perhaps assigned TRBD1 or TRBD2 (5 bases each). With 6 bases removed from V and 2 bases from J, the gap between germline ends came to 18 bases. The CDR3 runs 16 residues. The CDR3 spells CASSPATARDTDTQYF. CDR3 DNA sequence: TGTGCCAGCAGCCCTGCGACAGCCCGGGACACAGATACGCAGTATTTT.

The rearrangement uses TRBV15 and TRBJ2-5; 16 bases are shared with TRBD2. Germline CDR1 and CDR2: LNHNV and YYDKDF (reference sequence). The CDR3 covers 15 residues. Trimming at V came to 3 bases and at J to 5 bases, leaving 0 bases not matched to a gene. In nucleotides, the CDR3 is TGTGCCACCAGCAGGGGACTAGCGGGAGGGGAGACCCAGTACTTC. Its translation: CATSRGLAGGETQYF.

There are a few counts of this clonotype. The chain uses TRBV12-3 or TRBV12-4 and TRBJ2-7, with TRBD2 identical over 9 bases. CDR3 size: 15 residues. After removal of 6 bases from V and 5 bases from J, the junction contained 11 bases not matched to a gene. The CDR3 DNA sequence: TGTGCCAGCAGCGACCCCGGGACTAGCTTGCACGAGCAGTACTTC. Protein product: CASSDPGTSLHEQYF.

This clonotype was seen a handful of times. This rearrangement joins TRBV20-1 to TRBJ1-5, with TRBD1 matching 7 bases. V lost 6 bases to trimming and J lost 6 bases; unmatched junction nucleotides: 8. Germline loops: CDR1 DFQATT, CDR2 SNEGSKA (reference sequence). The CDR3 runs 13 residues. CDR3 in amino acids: CSAVQGMSQPQHF. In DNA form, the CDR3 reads TGCAGTGCAGTACAGGGGATGAGTCAGCCCCAGCATTTT.

The CDR3 DNA is TGTGCCAGCAGCTTAACTGGGCAGGGCCGGTCTCCCCTCCACTTT. Translated, it gives CASSLTGQGRSPLHF. V is TRBV7-8 and J is TRBJ1-6; possible D gene TRBD1, 5 bases. This CDR3 has 15 amino acids. Germline CDR1 reads SGHVS; CDR2 reads FQNEAQ. Trimming pared 2 bases from V and 13 bases from J, leaving 18 bases between.

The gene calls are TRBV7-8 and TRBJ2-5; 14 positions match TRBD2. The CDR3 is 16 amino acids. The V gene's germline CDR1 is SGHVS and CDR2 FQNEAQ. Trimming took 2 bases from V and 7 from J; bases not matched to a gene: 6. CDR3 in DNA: TGTGCCAGCAGCTTACAGGGACTAGCGGGAGAGGCGACCCAGTACTTC. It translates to CASSLQGLAGEATQYF.

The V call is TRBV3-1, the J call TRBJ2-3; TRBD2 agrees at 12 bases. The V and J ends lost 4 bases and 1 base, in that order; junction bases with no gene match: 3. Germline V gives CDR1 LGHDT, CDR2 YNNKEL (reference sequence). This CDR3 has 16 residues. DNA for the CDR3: TGTGCCAGCAGCCGTCGACTAGCGGGAGGCACAGATACGCAGTATTTT. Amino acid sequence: CASSRRLAGGTDTQYF.

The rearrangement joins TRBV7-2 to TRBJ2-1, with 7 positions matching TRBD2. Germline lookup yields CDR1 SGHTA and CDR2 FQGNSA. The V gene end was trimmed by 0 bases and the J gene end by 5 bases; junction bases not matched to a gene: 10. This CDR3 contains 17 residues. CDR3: CASSLAVFGGGHNEQFF. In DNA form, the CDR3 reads TGTGCCAGCAGCTTAGCTGTTTTTGGGGGAGGGCACAATGAGCAGTTCTTC. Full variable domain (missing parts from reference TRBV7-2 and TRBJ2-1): GAGVSQSPSNKVTEKGKDVELRCDPISGHTALYWYRQSLGQGLEFLIYFQGNSAPDKSGLPSDRFSAERTGGSVSTLTIQRTQQEDSAVYLCASSLAVFGGGHNEQFFGPGTRLTVL.

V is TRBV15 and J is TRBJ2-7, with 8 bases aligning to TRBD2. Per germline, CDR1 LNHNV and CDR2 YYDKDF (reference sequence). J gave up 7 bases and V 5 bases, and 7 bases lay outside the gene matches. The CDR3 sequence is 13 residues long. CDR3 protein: CATSPRGAGEQYF. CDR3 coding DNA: TGTGCCACCAGCCCGCGGGGGGCCGGGGAGCAGTACTTC.

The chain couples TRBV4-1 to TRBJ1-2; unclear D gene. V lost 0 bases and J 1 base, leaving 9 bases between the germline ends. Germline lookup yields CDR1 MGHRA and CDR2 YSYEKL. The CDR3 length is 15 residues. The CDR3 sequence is CASSQDDWGNYGYTF. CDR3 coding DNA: TGCGCCAGCAGCCAAGATGATTGGGGTAACTATGGCTACACCTTC.

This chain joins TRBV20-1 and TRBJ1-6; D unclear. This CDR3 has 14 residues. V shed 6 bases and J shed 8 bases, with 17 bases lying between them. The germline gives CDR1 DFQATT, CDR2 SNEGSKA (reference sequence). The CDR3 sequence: CSARTGIEDSPLHF. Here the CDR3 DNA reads TGCAGTGCCCGGACGGGGATCGAGGATTCACCCCTCCACTTT.

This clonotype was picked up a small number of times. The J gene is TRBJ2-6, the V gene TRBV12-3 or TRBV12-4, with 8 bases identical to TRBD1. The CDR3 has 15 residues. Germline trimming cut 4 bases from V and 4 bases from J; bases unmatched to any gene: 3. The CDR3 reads CASSWTGIGANVLTF. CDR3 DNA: TGTGCCAGCAGTTGGACAGGGATCGGGGCCAACGTCCTGACTTTC.

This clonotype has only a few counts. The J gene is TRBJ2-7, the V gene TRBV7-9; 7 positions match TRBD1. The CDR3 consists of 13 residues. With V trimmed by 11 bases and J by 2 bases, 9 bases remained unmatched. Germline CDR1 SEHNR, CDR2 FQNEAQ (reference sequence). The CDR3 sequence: CASGPGQTYEQYF. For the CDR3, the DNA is TGTGCCTCTGGTCCGGGACAGACCTACGAGCAGTACTTC.

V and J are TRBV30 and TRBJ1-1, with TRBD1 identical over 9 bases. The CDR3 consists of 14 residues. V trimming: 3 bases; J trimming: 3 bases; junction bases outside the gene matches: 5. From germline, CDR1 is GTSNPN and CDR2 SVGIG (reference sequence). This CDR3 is CAWSEGTGYTEAFF. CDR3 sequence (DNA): TGTGCCTGGAGCGAGGGGACAGGGTACACTGAAGCTTTCTTT.

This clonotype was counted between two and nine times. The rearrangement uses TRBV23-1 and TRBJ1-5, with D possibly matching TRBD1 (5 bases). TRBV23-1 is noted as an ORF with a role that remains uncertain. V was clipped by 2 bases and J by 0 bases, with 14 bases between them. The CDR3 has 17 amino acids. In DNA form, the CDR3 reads TGCGCCAGCAGTCAACGCCCCAGGGTTTATAGCAATCAGCCCCAGCATTTT. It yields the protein CASSQRPRVYSNQPQHF.

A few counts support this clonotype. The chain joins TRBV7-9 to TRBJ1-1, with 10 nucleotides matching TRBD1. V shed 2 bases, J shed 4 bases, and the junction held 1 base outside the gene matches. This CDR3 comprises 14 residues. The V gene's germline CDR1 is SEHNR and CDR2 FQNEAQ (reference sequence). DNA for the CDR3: TGTGCCAGCAGCTTATGGGACAGGGGCACTGAAGCTTTCTTT. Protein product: CASSLWDRGTEAFF. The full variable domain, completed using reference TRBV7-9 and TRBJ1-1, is DTGVSQNPRHKITKRGQNVTFRCDPISEHNRLYWYRQTLGQGPEFLTYFQNEAQLEKSRLLSDRFSAERPKGSFSTLEIQRTEQGDSAMYLCASSLWDRGTEAFFGQGTRLTVV.

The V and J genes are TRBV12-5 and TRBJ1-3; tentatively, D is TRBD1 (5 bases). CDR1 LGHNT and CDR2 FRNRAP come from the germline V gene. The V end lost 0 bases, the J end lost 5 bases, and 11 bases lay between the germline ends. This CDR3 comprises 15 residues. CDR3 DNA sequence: TGTGCTAGTGGTTTGGTTACTGGGGCGAGAAACACCATATATTTT. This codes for CASGLVTGARNTIYF.

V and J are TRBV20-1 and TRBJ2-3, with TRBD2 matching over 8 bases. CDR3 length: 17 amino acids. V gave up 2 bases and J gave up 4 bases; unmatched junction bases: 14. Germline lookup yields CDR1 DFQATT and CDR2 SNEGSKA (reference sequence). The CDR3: CSARRLSGVITPDTQYF. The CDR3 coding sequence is TGCAGTGCTAGAAGGCTTAGCGGGGTAATTACGCCAGATACGCAGTATTTT.